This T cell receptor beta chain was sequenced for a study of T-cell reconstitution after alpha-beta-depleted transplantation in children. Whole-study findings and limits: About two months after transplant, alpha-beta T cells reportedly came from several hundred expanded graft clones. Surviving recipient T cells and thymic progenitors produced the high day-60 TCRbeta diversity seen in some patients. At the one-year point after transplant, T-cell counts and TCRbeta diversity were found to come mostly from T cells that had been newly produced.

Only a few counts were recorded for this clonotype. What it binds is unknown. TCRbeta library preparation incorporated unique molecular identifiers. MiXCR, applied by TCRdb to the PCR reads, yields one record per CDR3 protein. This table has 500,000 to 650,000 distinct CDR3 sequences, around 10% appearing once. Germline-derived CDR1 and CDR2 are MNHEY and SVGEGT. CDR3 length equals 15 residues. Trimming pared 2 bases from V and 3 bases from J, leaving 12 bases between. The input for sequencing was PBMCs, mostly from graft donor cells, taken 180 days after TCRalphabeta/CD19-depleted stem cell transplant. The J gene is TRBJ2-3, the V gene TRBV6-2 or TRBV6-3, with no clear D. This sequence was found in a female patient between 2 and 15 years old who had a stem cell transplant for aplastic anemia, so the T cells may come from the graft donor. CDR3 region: CASSYGGVRTDTQYF. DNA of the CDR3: TGTGCCAGCAGTTACGGTGGGGTGAGGACAGATACGCAGTATTTT.